This is a list of T cell receptor beta chains from one sample in a study of OX40 agonist ivuxolimab in advanced cancers. Clones were sequenced by immunoSEQ multiplex PCR, and TCRdb holds only the in-frame ones, with some missing. The data contain approximately 70,000 clones, around 87% of them singletons. The sequencing used CD4+ or CD8+ T cells sorted from blood, collected in a trial of the OX40 agonist ivuxolimab. The receptors derive from an adult with an advanced solid tumor such as melanoma, head and neck, liver or kidney cancer. The CDR3 runs from the conserved cysteine through the conserved F or W. The D gene is left open where the match is weak. Some rows have no size entry. The others give once, few or many, or a class for an expanded clone.

j_gene,abundance,d_gene,v_gene,CDR3aa,CDR3nt
TRBJ2-7,NA,TRBD2,TRBV5-6,CASSPLAGGSHEQYF,TGTGCCAGCAGCCCACTAGCGGGAGGATCACACGAGCAGTACTTC
TRBJ2-7,NA,NA,TRBV5-8,CASSPSGPGYEQYF,TGTGCCAGCAGCCCGTCGGGACCGGGATACGAGCAGTACTTC
TRBJ2-7,NA,TRBD1,TRBV19,CASTDRGREQYF,TGTGCCAGCACCGACAGGGGTCGCGAGCAGTACTTC
TRBJ1-1,NA,NA,TRBV6-6,CASSPLRIMNTEAFF,TGTGCCAGCAGCCCCCTCCGAATCATGAACACTGAAGCTTTCTTT
TRBJ2-2,NA,TRBD1,TRBV7-3,CASSRKYRGLGGELFF,TGTGCCAGCAGCCGAAAGTACAGGGGGCTCGGCGGGGAGCTGTTTTTT
TRBJ1-4,few,NA,TRBV5-4,CASSLRTNEKLFF,TGTGCCAGCAGCTTGAGAACCAATGAAAAACTGTTTTTT
TRBJ1-3,NA,TRBD1,TRBV6-1,CASTEGAFSGNTIYF,TGTGCCAGCACCGAGGGGGCTTTCTCTGGAAACACCATATATTTT
TRBJ2-7,NA,NA,TRBV6-1,CASIDRFTYEQYF,TGTGCCAGCATCGACAGGTTCACCTACGAGCAGTACTTC
TRBJ2-7,NA,TRBD2,TRBV5-1,CASSRLAGPAYEQYF,TGCGCCAGCAGCAGATTAGCGGGACCAGCCTACGAGCAGTACTTC
TRBJ2-6,NA,NA,TRBV10-3,CAIQQGGSLSGANVLTF,TGTGCCATCCAGCAGGGCGGCTCTCTCTCTGGGGCCAACGTCCTGACTTTC
TRBJ2-3,NA,NA,TRBV10-3,CAISTGAGDTQYF,TGTGCCATCAGTACGGGAGCGGGAGATACGCAGTATTTT
TRBJ1-2,NA,NA,TRBV19,CASRRGQDDYGYTF,TGTGCCAGTAGGAGGGGCCAGGACGACTATGGCTACACCTTC
TRBJ1-5,NA,NA,TRBV7-9,CASSRAANQPQHF,TGTGCCAGCAGCAGGGCTGCCAATCAGCCCCAGCATTTT
TRBJ2-2,NA,NA,TRBV6-1,CASSGGAGVFGELFF,TGTGCCAGCAGTGGGGGGGCAGGGGTATTCGGGGAGCTGTTTTTT
TRBJ2-3,NA,NA,TRBV6-4,CASSLQETDTQYF,TGTGCCAGCAGTTTACAGGAGACAGATACGCAGTATTTT
TRBJ2-1,NA,TRBD1,TRBV20-1,CSAPRDRGFFF,TGCAGTGCGCCCCGGGACAGGGGGTTTTTCTTC
TRBJ1-1,NA,NA,TRBV9,CASSAYESRGSTEAFF,TGTGCCAGCAGCGCATACGAGTCCAGGGGAAGCACTGAAGCTTTCTTT
TRBJ2-3,NA,NA,TRBV28,CASSSRDSTDTQYF,TGTGCCAGCAGTTCCCGGGACTCCACAGATACGCAGTATTTT
TRBJ2-1,NA,TRBD2,TRBV6-4,CASSPNAGASNEQFF,TGTGCCAGCAGTCCCAATGCGGGAGCCTCCAATGAGCAGTTCTTC
TRBJ2-7,NA,TRBD2,TRBV6-1,CASFGGGGRGYEQYF,TGTGCCAGCTTTGGAGGCGGGGGGCGAGGCTACGAGCAGTACTTC
TRBJ2-7,NA,NA,TRBV7-8,CASSLASGEQYF,TGTGCCAGCAGCTTAGCGTCGGGCGAGCAGTACTTC
TRBJ2-7,NA,NA,TRBV30,CAWESSYEQYF,TGTGCCTGGGAGAGCTCCTACGAGCAGTACTTC
TRBJ2-4,NA,NA,TRBV18,CASSPPSNLAKNIQYF,TGTGCCAGCTCACCCCCTTCCAACCTAGCCAAAAACATTCAGTACTTC
TRBJ2-1,NA,TRBD1,TRBV27,CASSLRGTGGPSSYNEQFF,TGTGCCAGCAGTTTAAGGGGGACAGGGGGCCCAAGCTCCTACAATGAGCAGTTCTTC
TRBJ2-5,NA,NA,TRBV27,CASSPTRGETQYF,TGTGCCAGCAGCCCCACAAGGGGTGAGACCCAGTACTTC
TRBJ2-3,NA,NA,TRBV5-1,CASSLPGTSTDTQYF,TGCGCCAGCAGCTTACCAGGGACTAGCACAGATACGCAGTATTTT
TRBJ2-7,NA,NA,TRBV6-5,CASSYAGYEQYF,TGTGCCAGCAGTTACGCGGGTTACGAGCAGTACTTC
TRBJ1-3,NA,NA,TRBV11-2,CASSLVGMGAGSGNTIYF,TGTGCCAGCAGCTTAGTCGGGATGGGGGCAGGTTCTGGAAACACCATATATTTT
TRBJ1-1,NA,NA,TRBV18,CASSKGDHIGPNTEAFF,TGTGCCAGCTCAAAGGGGGACCACATCGGACCGAACACTGAAGCTTTCTTT